Listed here are 22 T cell receptor beta chains from one sample, sequenced in a study of blood T cell repertoires in COVID-19. Only in-frame clones appear in the TCRdb table, and some are missing; sequencing was by immunoSEQ multiplex PCR. The sample yields roughly 63,000 clones, around nine tenths seen once. The material sequenced was peripheral blood. All receptors come from a woman aged 45-59 years with active or convalescent COVID-19.

The CDR3 sequence is CASSLGGLTGVDEQYF. DNA for the CDR3: TGCGCCAGCAGCTTGGGGGGCCTGACAGGGGTAGACGAGCAGTACTTC. The chain employs TRBV5-1 and TRBJ2-7; 8 bases fit TRBD1. The germline V gene has CDR1 SGHRS and CDR2 YFSETQ. J lost 5 bases, V lost 0 bases, and 10 bases had no gene match. CDR3 length: 16 residues.

Note on this clone: An end of the junction does not agree with germline; a read error may underlie this. The CDR3 protein is CASSPGLEQGTQYF. The CDR3 bases are TGTGCCAGCTCACCCGGACTAGAGCAAGGGACCCAGTACTTC. The rearrangement joins TRBV18 to TRBJ2-5; 7 nucleotides line up with TRBD2. CDR1 is KGHSH, CDR2 LQKENI, per germline. This CDR3 spans 14 amino acids.

The gene calls are TRBV6-2 or TRBV6-3 and TRBJ1-1; D is ambiguous. Trimming removed 4 bases at V and 8 bases at J, with 14 bases between. Germline CDR1 is MNHEY and CDR2 is SVGEGT. The CDR3 consists of 13 residues. The CDR3 nucleotides read TGTGCCAGCAGTTCCAGACACCTCCCCGAAGCTTTCTTT. Translation: CASSSRHLPEAFF.

This chain connects TRBV15 to TRBJ2-7; the D gene is possibly TRBD1 (5 bases). Per the germline V gene, CDR1 is LNHNV and CDR2 is YYDKDF (reference sequence). This CDR3 region has 13 residues. V was cut by 4 bases and J by 7 bases, with 14 bases left in between. CDR3 coding DNA: TGTGCCACCAGCATGGACAATCTTATGGAGCAGTACTTC. Its protein product is CATSMDNLMEQYF. The variable domain in full, completed from reference TRBV15 and TRBJ2-7, reads DAMVIQNPRYQVTQFGKPVTLSCSQTLNHNVMYWYQQKSSQAPKLLFHYYDKDFNNEADTPDNFQSRRPNTSFCFLDIRSPGLGDTAMYLCATSMDNLMEQYFGPGTRLTVT.

The gene calls are TRBV30 and TRBJ1-2, with D hard to call. Trimming pared 0 bases from V and 3 bases from J, leaving 8 bases between. The CDR3 contains 13 residues. From germline, CDR1 is GTSNPN and CDR2 SVGIG (reference sequence). This chain's CDR3 is CAWSVRQDYGYTF. The DNA for the CDR3 is TGTGCCTGGAGTGTGCGCCAGGACTATGGCTACACCTTC.

The chain joins TRBV7-6 to TRBJ2-1, with 13 bases aligning to TRBD2. V lost 5 bases, J lost 8 bases, and 9 bases stayed unmatched. Germline CDR1 SGHVS, CDR2 FNYEAQ. This CDR3 contains 16 residues. The CDR3 DNA is TGTGCCAGCAGCCTGCGGACTAGCGGGAGAGGAGATGAGCAGTTCTTC. It encodes CASSLRTSGRGDEQFF.

V usage is TRBV9 and J usage is TRBJ2-1, with D perhaps matching TRBD2 (6 bases). The CDR3 length is 13 residues. Germline V gives CDR1 SGDLS, CDR2 YYNGEE. The V end lost 0 bases, the J end lost 10 bases, and 11 bases lay between the germline ends. CDR3 coding DNA: TGTGCCAGCAGCGTAGCATGGAGCGGGGAGCAGTTCTTC. Its protein is CASSVAWSGEQFF.

The chain links TRBV27 to TRBJ2-3; D is possibly TRBD2 (5 bases). CDR3 length: 15 residues. CDR1 and CDR2 (germline): MNHEY, SMNVEV (reference sequence). Trimming took 6 bases from V and 0 from J, leaving 13 bases between them. The CDR3 spells CASRRRTSSTDTQYF. In DNA, the CDR3 is TGTGCCAGCAGGCGGAGGACCTCTAGCACAGATACGCAGTATTTT.

For this clone: At the DNA level, this CDR3 is encoded by other sequences in the same sample as well. The genes are TRBV27 and TRBJ2-2; the D is unclear. The germline V and J ends were trimmed by 6 bases and 4 bases, with 6 bases remaining between them. The germline V gene encodes CDR1 MNHEY and CDR2 SMNVEV (reference sequence). The CDR3 length is 12 residues. The CDR3 here is CASRYSTGELFF. CDR3 nucleotide sequence: TGTGCCAGCAGGTACAGCACCGGGGAGCTGTTTTTT.

The chain has TRBV11-2 and TRBJ2-3; the D is unclear. This CDR3 is built from 14 residues. Germline CDR1 SGHAT, CDR2 FQNNGV. V lost 7 bases and J 1 base, leaving 12 bases between the germline ends. CDR3 nucleotide sequence: TGTGCCAGCAACCCGCACCGGGGCACAGATACGCAGTATTTT. Translating gives CASNPHRGTDTQYF.

The V call is TRBV6-1, the J call TRBJ1-1, with D possibly TRBD1 on 5 matching bases. Looked up from germline, CDR1 is MNHNS and CDR2 is SASEGT. Trimming pared 2 bases from V and 3 bases from J, leaving 10 bases between. There are 14 residues in the CDR3. The CDR3 DNA reads as TGTGCCAGCAGTGAAAGGGGAGGGTACACTGAAGCTTTCTTT. Translation: CASSERGGYTEAFF.

This chain links TRBV5-4 with TRBJ2-7; D might be TRBD1 (5 bases). Germline V CDR1 and CDR2: SGHNT, YYREEE (reference sequence). The ends were cut back, 2 bases at V and 3 bases at J, with 12 bases in the middle. This CDR3 spans 14 amino acids. The CDR3 nucleotides are TGTGCCAGCAGCTTCGGGCAGGGTCACTACGAGCAGTACTTC. This encodes CASSFGQGHYEQYF.

This clone appeared a single time. The rearrangement links TRBV6-1 to TRBJ2-1, with 8 bases identical to TRBD1. V shed 4 bases, J shed 1 base, and the junction held 9 bases outside the gene matches. Germline CDR1 and CDR2: MNHNS and SASEGT. The CDR3 has 17 residues. CDR3 nucleotide sequence: TGTGCCAGCAGTGTAATTGGGCAGGGGGCTTCCTACAATGAGCAGTTCTTC. Its protein is CASSVIGQGASYNEQFF.

The chain couples TRBV2 to TRBJ2-7; 7 bases are a match to TRBD1. The CDR3 sequence is 15 residues long. The junction had 12 bases not matched to a gene; V was cut back by 4 bases and J by 6 bases. The germline V gene encodes CDR1 SNHLY and CDR2 FYNNEI. In DNA, the CDR3 is TGTGCCAGCAGTGGGAGACAGGGCGACCTCTCCGAGCAGTACTTC. It yields the protein CASSGRQGDLSEQYF.

This clone was counted once. The V and J genes are TRBV5-5 and TRBJ1-2; D unclear. V was clipped by 2 bases and J by 3 bases, with 11 bases between them. The CDR3 covers 14 residues. The germline V gene has CDR1 SGHKS and CDR2 YYEKEE (reference sequence). This CDR3 is CASSFQSVDYGYTF. DNA of the CDR3: TGTGCCAGCAGCTTCCAGTCAGTTGACTATGGCTACACCTTC.

The CDR3 DNA follows: TGTGCCAGCAGCCAAATTAGCGGGAGGGCCATAGGGAAGCAGTTCTTC. Residues: CASSQISGRAIGKQFF. The chain combines TRBV14 with TRBJ2-1; 11 nucleotides align to TRBD2. CDR1 SGHDN and CDR2 FVKESK come from the germline V gene. The V segment lost 2 bases and the J segment 11 bases; nucleotides outside the gene matches: 11. CDR3 length: 16 amino acids.

This clone was picked up one time. This rearrangement joins TRBV15 to TRBJ1-2, with D possibly TRBD1 on 5 matching bases. The CDR3 is 14 amino acids. Germline CDR1 reads LNHNV; CDR2 reads YYDKDF (reference sequence). V dropped 3 bases and J dropped 3 bases, with 11 bases sitting between them. DNA for the CDR3: TGTGCCACCAGCAGGGGGGGAGCAGACTATGGCTACACCTTC. Amino acids: CATSRGGADYGYTF.

The V gene is TRBV15, the J gene TRBJ2-1; the D gene is possibly TRBD2 (6 bases). The CDR3 runs 17 residues. Germline V gives CDR1 LNHNV, CDR2 YYDKDF (reference sequence). The V and J ends lost 0 bases and 2 bases respectively, with 14 bases between them. This CDR3 is CATSRDGGVTAYNEQFF. The CDR3 DNA is TGTGCCACCAGCAGAGATGGAGGGGTAACCGCCTACAATGAGCAGTTCTTC.

The chain carries TRBV9 and TRBJ2-1, with D possibly being TRBD2 (5 bases). The CDR3 has 14 amino acids. The V and J ends lost 1 base and 2 bases respectively, with 7 bases between them. Germline V lookup: CDR1 SGDLS, CDR2 YYNGEE. The CDR3 is CASSVFGTYNEQFF. CDR3 DNA sequence: TGTGCCAGCAGCGTATTCGGGACCTACAATGAGCAGTTCTTC.

The chain joins TRBV19 to TRBJ2-5; D unresolved. Germline loops: CDR1 LNHDA, CDR2 SQIVND (reference sequence). CDR3 length: 14 residues. V was pared by 3 bases and J by 2 bases, with 10 bases between. For the CDR3, the DNA is TGTGCCAGTAGTATCGGTGCAGGACAAGAGACCCAGTACTTC. The encoded protein is CASSIGAGQETQYF.

This clone appeared a single time. The chain carries TRBV10-2 and TRBJ2-1; 10 bases align to TRBD2. The trim removed 4 bases at V and 5 bases at J, leaving 11 bases unmatched. CDR1 is WSHSY and CDR2 is SAAADI in the germline V gene. The CDR3 consists of 17 residues. The DNA of the CDR3 is TGCGCCAGCAGTGTCCGACTAGGACTAGCGGACCACAATGAGCAGTTCTTC. Its protein product is CASSVRLGLADHNEQFF.

V is TRBV5-4 and J is TRBJ2-1; TRBD2 aligns across 8 bases. Germline loops: CDR1 SGHNT, CDR2 YYREEE (reference sequence). The junction had 8 bases not matched to a gene; V was cut back by 2 bases and J by 4 bases. CDR3 size: 16 residues. The CDR3 DNA reads as TGTGCCAGCAGCTTTTTCGCGGGAGGACTTTACAATGAGCAGTTCTTC. Protein product: CASSFFAGGLYNEQFF. Full variable domain (missing parts from reference TRBV5-4 and TRBJ2-1): ETGVTQSPTHLIKTRGQQVTLRCSSQSGHNTVSWYQQALGQGPQFIFQYYREEENGRGNFPPRFSGLQFPNYSSELNVNALELDDSALYLCASSFFAGGLYNEQFFGPGTRLTVL.